This T cell receptor (beta chain) was identified in a study of CD8 T cells in ankylosing spondylitis. Trimming pared 1 base from V and 1 base from J, leaving 10 bases between. The CDR3 extends over 15 amino acids. Study findings and constraints: Matched synovial fluid from ankylosing spondylitis patients was reported to be enriched for disease-linked clones. Within ankylosing spondylitis blood, a TCR beta motif made up of eight or nine highly homologous variants appeared to be characteristic. Some of the motif variants had earlier been found in reactive arthritis patients' fluid and blood.

This clonotype has more than one count but fewer than ten. The antigen remains undetermined. Using quantitative 5'-RACE with molecular barcodes, the authors made TCR beta libraries. TCRdb used MiXCR to reprocess the 5' RACE reads, holding one entry per CDR3 protein. The data show 400,000 or so distinct CDR3 sequences, with about 24% seen just once and under 0.9% held by the top ten. The receptor comes from a male donor with ankylosing spondylitis. The V call is TRBV12-3 or TRBV12-4, the J call TRBJ1-1, with D perhaps TRBD1 (6 bases). The sequenced sample was blood, either unsorted or a sorted T cell fraction (not recorded which). The CDR3 DNA follows: TGTGCCAGCAGTTTAGATGGGGGGCCGAACACTGAAGCTTTCTTT. Its translation is CASSLDGGPNTEAFF.